The 8 T cell receptor beta chains given below trace back to one sample, sequenced in a study of T-cell reconstitution after alpha-beta-depleted transplantation in children. During its preparation, the TCRbeta library received unique molecular identifiers. TCRdb used MiXCR to reprocess the PCR reads, holding one entry per CDR3 protein. The profile covers under 100,000 distinct CDR3 sequences, with less than 20% appearing a single time and around a fifth taken by the ten largest. The source material was PBMCs, mostly from graft donor cells, sampled 180 days after TCRalphabeta/CD19-depleted stem cell transplant. The receptor set was obtained from a male patient aged 2 to 10 who had a stem cell transplant for acute lymphoblastic leukemia, so the T cells may come from the graft donor.

This clonotype has at least ten counts. The V and J genes are TRBV12-3 or TRBV12-4 and TRBJ2-1, with D tentatively TRBD2 (6 bases). V shed 4 bases and J shed 0 bases, with 7 bases lying between them. The CDR3 covers 14 residues. For the CDR3, the DNA is TGTGCCAGCAGTTCGGGGGTCTCCTACAATGAGCAGTTCTTC. This sequence encodes CASSSGVSYNEQFF.

This clonotype qualifies as medium-sized. V and J are TRBV7-9 and TRBJ1-5; 8 bases agree with TRBD1. The trim removed 5 bases at V and 4 bases at J, leaving 4 bases unmatched. Germline V gene data show CDR1 as SEHNR and CDR2 as FQNEAQ (reference sequence). CDR3 length equals 14 residues. CDR3 sequence (DNA): TGTGCCAGCAGCCCGCGACAGGGGAATCAGCCCCAGCATTTT. It specifies CASSPRQGNQPQHF.

V usage is TRBV6-2 or TRBV6-3 and J usage is TRBJ1-2, with TRBD1 matching 7 bases. CDR3 length: 17 residues. CDR1 and CDR2 from the germline V gene are MNHEY and SVGEGT. V lost 2 bases and J lost 4; bases outside the gene matches: 13. CDR3 region: CASSYGARQGSGYGYTF. CDR3 DNA: TGTGCCAGCAGTTACGGCGCCCGACAGGGATCGGGCTATGGCTACACCTTC.

V gene TRBV5-1 combines with J gene TRBJ2-3; D not resolved. The CDR3 loop spans 19 amino acids. V shed 0 bases and J shed 3 bases, with 23 bases lying between them. The germline V gene has CDR1 SGHRS and CDR2 YFSETQ. The CDR3 spells CASSLDLITGEVGTDTQYF. In DNA, the CDR3 is TGCGCCAGCAGCTTGGACCTGATAACGGGCGAGGTGGGAACAGATACGCAGTATTTT.

This clonotype was detected a few times. The V and J genes are TRBV5-1 and TRBJ2-3; D tentatively reads TRBD1 or TRBD2 (6 bases each). Germline CDR1 is SGHRS and CDR2 is YFSETQ. The CDR3 is 14 amino acids. With 7 bases removed from V and 0 bases from J, the gap between germline ends came to 12 bases. The CDR3 DNA is TGCGCCAGCCAAAGGGGGGCTAGCACAGATACGCAGTATTTT. Its protein product is CASQRGASTDTQYF. The full variable domain, completed using reference TRBV5-1 and TRBJ2-3, is KAGVTQTPRYLIKTRGQQVTLSCSPISGHRSVSWYQQTPGQGLQFLFEYFSETQRNKGNFPGRFSGRQFSNSRSEMNVSTLELGDSALYLCASQRGASTDTQYFGPGTRLTVL.

The J gene is TRBJ2-1, the V gene TRBV20-1; 8 bases line up with TRBD2. CDR1 DFQATT and CDR2 SNEGSKA come from the germline V gene (reference sequence). The CDR3 sequence is 15 residues long. V lost 4 bases to trimming and J lost 8 bases; unmatched junction nucleotides: 13. The CDR3 is CSATTGTRTLHEQFF. In nucleotides, the CDR3 is TGCAGTGCTACAACCGGGACTAGAACTCTGCATGAGCAGTTCTTC.

A few counts support this clonotype. The chain uses TRBV6-1 and TRBJ1-4; D is unresolved. Germline CDR1 reads MNHNS; CDR2 reads SASEGT. The CDR3 runs 15 residues. The germline V and J ends were trimmed by 2 bases and 8 bases, with 15 bases remaining between them. CDR3 in DNA: TGTGCCAGCAGTGAACAAACGATCCTGCGCGAAAAACTGTTTTTT. It yields the protein CASSEQTILREKLFF.

The chain joins TRBV18 to TRBJ1-2; D gene unclear. CDR1 KGHSH and CDR2 LQKENI come from the germline V gene. The V end lost 1 base, the J end lost 1 base, and 13 bases lay between the germline ends. CDR3 size: 16 residues. The CDR3 DNA is TGTGCCAGCTCACCACGACATAGTACGGATAACTATGGCTACACCTTC. Protein sequence: CASSPRHSTDNYGYTF.